This TCR beta chain was found in a study of T-cell reconstitution after alpha-beta-depleted transplantation in children. Unique molecular identifiers were used in preparing the TCRbeta library. TCRdb re-called the PCR reads with MiXCR, one entry per CDR3 protein. The sample consists of about 290,000 distinct CDR3 sequences, nearly 8% of them appearing once. Study-level points and caveats: A year post-transplant, T-cell counts and diversity derived mostly from newly produced T cells. Expanded graft clones, several hundred of them, were reportedly the source of alpha-beta T cells about two months after transplant. The high TCRbeta diversity at day 60 in some patients came from surviving recipient T cells and thymic progenitors.

This clonotype was picked up a small number of times. The antigen is undetermined. The germline V gene has CDR1 DFQATT and CDR2 SNEGSKA (reference sequence). The V gene lost 3 bases and the J gene lost 2 bases, with 12 bases spanning the gap. CDR3 length equals 14 residues. The source was peripheral blood, collected 360 days after TCRalphabeta/CD19-depleted stem cell transplant. The chain combines TRBV20-1 with TRBJ2-3, with D tentatively TRBD2 (5 bases). The TCR was taken from a female patient aged 2 to 10 who had a stem cell transplant for Fanconi anemia, so the T cells may come from the graft donor. The CDR3 loop reads CSASGKRDTDTQYF. CDR3 coding DNA: TGCAGTGCTAGCGGGAAAAGGGACACAGATACGCAGTATTTT.